The 3 T cell receptor beta chains reported below all come from one sample, sequenced in a study of T-cell memory formation after mild COVID-19. TCRdb independently ran MiXCR on the 5' RACE reads; one entry per CDR3 protein. Here the sample spans about 410,000 distinct CDR3 sequences, more than 20% being singletons. Sequencing was done on a sample of PBMCs or a T cell subset sorted from them (not recorded which). All receptors derive from an adult woman who had mild COVID-19 (a few samples of this study predate the infection). Cell type and time point are not known.

The rearrangement joins TRBV20-1 to TRBJ1-1; D unclear. The length of the CDR3 is 12 residues. Germline loops: CDR1 DFQATT, CDR2 SNEGSKA (reference sequence). Between the trimmed V and J ends, which lost 0 bases and 3 bases, there was a span of 5 bases. CDR3 in amino acids: CSAREIDTEAFF. The CDR3, as DNA: TGCAGTGCTAGAGAAATCGACACTGAAGCTTTCTTT.

J is TRBJ2-7 and V is TRBV27; D is possibly TRBD2 (6 bases). This CDR3 spans 12 amino acids. Germline V gene lookup returns CDR1 MNHEY and CDR2 SMNVEV (reference sequence). Trimming cost V 6 bases and J 7 bases, with 13 bases left between them. The CDR3 loop reads CASRIYGGEQYF. The CDR3 DNA reads TGTGCCAGCAGGATTTACGGGGGAGAGCAGTACTTC.

A few counts support this clonotype. This sequence joins TRBV7-9 and TRBJ2-5, with 7 bases fitting TRBD2. The CDR3 has 16 amino acids. Germline V gives CDR1 SEHNR, CDR2 FQNEAQ (reference sequence). J lost 5 bases, V lost 4 bases, and 13 bases had no gene match. CDR3 nucleotide sequence: TGTGCCAGCAGCTGGGTTTATGGTAGCGGGCCGGAGACCCAGTACTTC. Translated, it gives CASSWVYGSGPETQYF.